This TCR beta chain was sequenced during a study of blood T cell repertoires in COVID-19. The overall study: Acute and convalescent COVID-19 samples came from the United States, Italy and Spain.

CDR3 size: 14 residues. Method: immunoSEQ multiplex PCR; TCRdb's copy keeps in-frame clones and lacks some. The sample lists a few hundred thousand clones; approximately 85% were seen once. The TCR sequence derives from a woman between 70 and 85 years old with COVID-19, enrolled during active disease. The chain has TRBV21-1 and TRBJ2-5; the table's D call, TRBD2, was not checked against the DNA. TRBV21-1 corresponds to a pseudogene. The material sequenced was peripheral blood. CDR3 DNA sequence: TGTGCCAGCAGCCCACGGGAGAACAAAGAGACCCAGTACTTC. It is translated as CASSPRENKETQYF.